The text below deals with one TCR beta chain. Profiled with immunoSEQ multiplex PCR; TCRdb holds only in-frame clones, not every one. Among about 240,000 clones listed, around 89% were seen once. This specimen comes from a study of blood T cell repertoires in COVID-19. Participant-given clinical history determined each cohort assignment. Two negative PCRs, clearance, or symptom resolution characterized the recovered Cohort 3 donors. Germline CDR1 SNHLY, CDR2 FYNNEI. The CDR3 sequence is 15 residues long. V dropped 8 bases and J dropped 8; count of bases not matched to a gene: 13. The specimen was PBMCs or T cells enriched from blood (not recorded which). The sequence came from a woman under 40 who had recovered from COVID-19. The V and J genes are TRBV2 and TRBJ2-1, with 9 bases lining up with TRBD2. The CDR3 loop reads CASSNPGLARHEQFF. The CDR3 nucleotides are TGTGCCAGCTCAAACCCGGGACTAGCCAGGCATGAGCAGTTCTTC.